Presented here are 27 T cell receptor beta chains from one specimen sequenced in a study of cytomegalovirus exposure and HLA in healthy donors. This PCR relied on a set of 60 Vbeta primers and 13 Jbeta primers. The repertoire was sequenced with immunoSEQ multiplex PCR; TCRdb's copy has only in-frame clones and lacks some. Among just over 200,000 clones listed, roughly three quarters were seen once. Input material: PBMCs. The origin of the receptors is a man in his fifties or sixties in good health and CMV-seronegative.

The chain carries TRBV18 and TRBJ2-1; D might be TRBD2 (6 bases). Per the germline V gene, CDR1 is KGHSH and CDR2 is LQKENI. The CDR3 consists of 16 residues. Trimming removed 3 bases from V and 3 bases from J, with 15 bases in between. CDR3 in DNA: TGTGCCAGCTCACCTCAGGGCGGAGGGGTCTACAATGAGCAGTTCTTC. Translation gives CASSPQGGGVYNEQFF.

The V gene is TRBV6-6, the J gene TRBJ2-7, with 12 positions matching TRBD2. V was clipped by 6 bases and J by 5 bases; unmatched bases: 5. The germline CDR1 and CDR2 sequences are MNHNY and SVGAGI (reference sequence). CDR3 length equals 14 residues. Here the CDR3 reads CASSYLAGGDEQYF. The CDR3 DNA follows: TGTGCCAGCAGCTACCTAGCGGGAGGGGACGAGCAGTACTTC.

The table lists this clone with a count of one. The chain carries TRBV19 and TRBJ2-5; weak D call: TRBD2 (7 bases). V gave up 2 bases and J gave up 5 bases, with 21 bases separating them. Germline CDR1 LNHDA, CDR2 SQIVND (reference sequence). The CDR3 totals 17 residues. Written as DNA, the CDR3 is TGTGCCAGTAGTATAAGAGCGGGGAGGGGGAGGTATGAGACCCAGTACTTC. Amino acid sequence: CASSIRAGRGRYETQYF.

This clone was detected only a few times. The genes are TRBV10-2 and TRBJ2-7; TRBD2 matches 7 bases. CDR3 length: 14 residues. CDR1 and CDR2 from the germline V gene are WSHSY and SAAADI. The ends lost 9 bases at V and 3 bases at J; junction bases unmatched: 11. CDR3 in amino acids: CASYPGGRVYEQYF. The DNA of the CDR3 is TGCGCCAGTTACCCCGGCGGGAGAGTCTACGAGCAGTACTTC.

Turning to this clone: One end of the junction does not line up with germline, which may come from a read error. Other nucleotide sequences from this sample produce the same CDR3. This chain joins TRBV7-2 and TRBJ1-1; D remains ambiguous. The V gene's germline CDR1 is SGHTA and CDR2 FQGNSA. The CDR3 runs 15 residues. CDR3 DNA sequence: TGTGCCAGCAGCTTATGGGCAAGATTGAATACTGAAGCTTTCTTT. It translates to CASSLWARLNTEAFF.

V usage is TRBV7-7 and J usage is TRBJ2-2; 9 bases line up with TRBD2. Germline values: CDR1 SSHAT, CDR2 FNYEAQ (reference sequence). V lost 5 bases and J lost 0; bases outside the gene matches: 7. The CDR3 is 17 residues long. CDR3: CASSARLAATNTGELFF. The DNA for the CDR3 is TGTGCCAGCAGCGCCCGACTAGCGGCTACGAACACCGGGGAGCTGTTTTTT.

The rearrangement joins TRBV29-1 to TRBJ2-7; weak D call: TRBD2 (6 bases). Germline V CDR1 and CDR2: SQVTM, ANQGSEA. V lost 7 bases, J lost 5 bases, and 18 bases lay in between. The CDR3 totals 13 residues. The CDR3 coding sequence is TGCAGCGGGGGTTGGAGGGGAGTGGACGAGCAGTACTTC. This sequence encodes CSGGWRGVDEQYF.

This clone was counted between two and nine times. The V call is TRBV15, the J call TRBJ2-3; D is ambiguous. The CDR3 is made up of 15 amino acids. Germline V gives CDR1 LNHNV, CDR2 YYDKDF (reference sequence). Trimming cost V 0 bases and J 2 bases, with 9 bases left between them. The CDR3 region has the DNA TGTGCCACCAGCAGAGAACAGATAGTCACAGATACGCAGTATTTT. This codes for CATSREQIVTDTQYF.

The genes are TRBV5-1 and TRBJ1-2; 10 bases fit TRBD1. In germline, CDR1 is SGHRS, CDR2 YFSETQ. The CDR3 has 14 residues. The junction had 3 bases not matched to a gene; V was cut back by 1 base and J by 6 bases. CDR3 sequence (DNA): TGCGCCAGCAGCTTGTCCGGGACAGGGGATGGCTACACCTTC. Translated, it gives CASSLSGTGDGYTF.

The genes are TRBV11-2 and TRBJ2-7; 7 positions match TRBD2. Germline CDR1 reads SGHAT; CDR2 reads FQNNGV. The J segment lost 0 bases and the V segment lost 4 bases, leaving 15 bases of the junction unmatched. The CDR3 has 18 residues. The CDR3 protein is CASSSRALSGVSSYEQYF. CDR3 DNA: TGTGCCAGCAGCTCGAGGGCTTTGAGCGGGGTCAGCTCCTACGAGCAGTACTTC.

The CDR3 DNA sequence: TGTGCCAGTAGTATATGGGGCAACAATGAGCAGTTCTTC. This gives the protein CASSIWGNNEQFF. The chain couples TRBV19 to TRBJ2-1; D may be TRBD1 (5 bases). Germline CDR1 LNHDA, CDR2 SQIVND (reference sequence). The CDR3 contains 13 residues. V shed 2 bases and J shed 5 bases, with 7 bases lying between them.

The rearrangement joins TRBV2 to TRBJ2-1; 16 bases match TRBD2. The CDR3 totals 16 residues. V trimming: 8 bases; J trimming: 5 bases; junction bases outside the gene matches: 6. Germline assignment: CDR1 SNHLY and CDR2 FYNNEI. The CDR3 region is CASGTSGRAPNNEQFF. Here the CDR3 DNA reads TGTGCCAGCGGGACTAGCGGGAGGGCACCGAACAATGAGCAGTTCTTC.

The rearrangement joins TRBV5-5 to TRBJ1-5; 8 bases align to TRBD1. The CDR3 loop spans 15 amino acids. Losses at the gene ends were 4 bases for V and 0 bases for J; bases not matched to a gene: 3. Germline V lookup: CDR1 SGHKS, CDR2 YYEKEE (reference sequence). In DNA form, the CDR3 reads TGTGCCAGCAGCGGACAGGGATATAGCAATCAGCCCCAGCATTTT. Translating gives CASSGQGYSNQPQHF.

This clone was found a few times. This chain joins TRBV7-3 and TRBJ2-5; 8 bases are a match to TRBD1. Germline CDR1 is SGHTA and CDR2 is FQGTGA. V shed 6 bases, J shed 5 bases, and the junction held 5 bases outside the gene matches. The CDR3 totals 13 residues. CDR3 nucleotide sequence: TGTGCCAGCAGTCCCAGGGGGCGGGAGACCCAGTACTTC. Its translation: CASSPRGRETQYF.

The V gene is TRBV7-8, the J gene TRBJ2-1; D ambiguous. The CDR3 is made up of 14 amino acids. CDR1 is SGHVS, CDR2 FQNEAQ, per germline. The V and J ends lost 0 bases and 1 base respectively, with 4 bases between them. CDR3 sequence reads: CASSLAASYNEQFF. For the CDR3, the DNA is TGTGCCAGCAGCTTAGCGGCTTCCTACAATGAGCAGTTCTTC.

This clone was seen more than once but under ten times. This chain connects TRBV6-5 to TRBJ2-3; 7 bases align to TRBD2. V was clipped by 5 bases and J by 3 bases; unmatched bases: 2. CDR1 MNHEY and CDR2 SVGAGI come from the germline V gene. CDR3 length equals 13 residues. This CDR3 reads CASSAGETDTQYF. The CDR3 DNA sequence: TGTGCCAGCAGTGCGGGGGAGACAGATACGCAGTATTTT.

The rearrangement joins TRBV6-1 to TRBJ1-4, with 8 positions matching TRBD1. V lost 6 bases, J lost 7 bases, and 10 bases stayed unmatched. The CDR3 has 15 amino acids. Germline loops: CDR1 MNHNS, CDR2 SASEGT. The CDR3 sequence is CASSYQGARTEKLFF. The CDR3 DNA sequence: TGTGCCAGCAGCTACCAGGGGGCCAGAACTGAAAAACTGTTTTTT.

The chain joins TRBV11-1 to TRBJ2-3; TRBD2 matches 15 bases. Germline CDR1 is SGHAT and CDR2 is FQDESV (reference sequence). The CDR3 is 16 residues long. V shed 5 bases and J 4 bases; nucleotides not matched to a gene: 4. The CDR3: CASSPGLAGGSDTQYF. Here the CDR3 DNA reads TGTGCCAGCAGCCCGGGACTAGCGGGAGGCTCAGATACGCAGTATTTT.

The V gene is TRBV7-6, the J gene TRBJ2-7; tentatively, D is TRBD2 (6 bases). Germline CDR1 is SGHVS and CDR2 is FNYEAQ. With 5 bases removed from V and 4 bases from J, the gap between germline ends came to 24 bases. CDR3 size: 17 residues. Written as DNA, the CDR3 is TGTGCCAGCAGCAAAACCCCGACCGGCGGGGTTTTTTACGAGCAGTACTTC. This encodes CASSKTPTGGVFYEQYF.

The rearrangement uses TRBV28 and TRBJ2-1; D call uncertain. The length of the CDR3 is 11 residues. Trimming removed 10 bases at V and 2 bases at J, with 6 bases between. Germline lookup yields CDR1 MDHEN and CDR2 SYDVKM. The CDR3 protein is CATSTYNEQFF. The DNA of the CDR3 is TGTGCCACCTCTACCTACAATGAGCAGTTCTTC.

The rearrangement joins TRBV5-8 to TRBJ2-3; D might be TRBD1 (6 bases). The germline CDR1 and CDR2 sequences are SGHTS and YDEGEE. Trimming took 6 bases from V and 6 from J, leaving 14 bases between them. The CDR3 runs to 13 residues. CDR3 nucleotides: TGTGCCAGCAACAGGGACCGGCAGGATACGCAGTATTTT. It translates to CASNRDRQDTQYF.

V is TRBV2 and J is TRBJ1-5; 9 bases agree with TRBD1. Germline CDR1 reads SNHLY; CDR2 reads FYNNEI. There are 15 residues in the CDR3. The ends lost 5 bases at V and 0 bases at J; junction bases unmatched: 2. For the CDR3, the DNA is TGTGCCAGCAGTTTGGACAGGGGTAGCAATCAGCCCCAGCATTTT. This sequence encodes CASSLDRGSNQPQHF.

This chain links TRBV5-1 with TRBJ2-3; a possible D gene is TRBD1 (6 bases). V lost 6 bases and J lost 0, with 11 bases in between. This CDR3 region has 14 residues. Germline-derived CDR1 and CDR2 are SGHRS and YFSETQ. CDR3 sequence reads: CASTNTGSTDTQYF. The CDR3, as DNA: TGCGCCAGCACCAACACAGGGAGCACAGATACGCAGTATTTT.

The genes are TRBV27 and TRBJ2-7; D perhaps matches TRBD1 (5 bases). The germline V gene encodes CDR1 MNHEY and CDR2 SMNVEV (reference sequence). The CDR3 consists of 16 residues. Trimming removed 2 bases at V and 5 bases at J, with 19 bases between. CDR3 loop: CASSLPSLRGRDEQYF. In DNA, the CDR3 is TGTGCCAGCAGTTTACCCTCCCTTAGGGGCAGGGACGAGCAGTACTTC.

The J gene is TRBJ2-3, the V gene TRBV10-1; 9 bases match TRBD1. J lost 1 base, V lost 4 bases, and 3 bases had no gene match. The CDR3 consists of 15 residues. Germline V gene data show CDR1 as WNHNN and CDR2 as SYGVQD (reference sequence). The CDR3 is CASSARTGGTDTQYF. The CDR3, as DNA: TGCGCCAGCAGTGCCCGGACAGGGGGCACAGATACGCAGTATTTT.

The chain has TRBV5-1 and TRBJ2-1, with 8 nucleotides matching TRBD2. Trimming at V came to 4 bases and at J to 8 bases, leaving 11 bases not matched to a gene. Looked up from germline, CDR1 is SGHRS and CDR2 is YFSETQ. This CDR3 spans 15 amino acids. CDR3 protein: CASSPLGREGYEQFF. DNA of the CDR3: TGCGCCAGCAGCCCCCTGGGACGGGAGGGTTATGAGCAGTTCTTC. Variable domain in full (rest from reference TRBV5-1 and TRBJ2-1): KAGVTQTPRYLIKTRGQQVTLSCSPISGHRSVSWYQQTPGQGLQFLFEYFSETQRNKGNFPGRFSGRQFSNSRSEMNVSTLELGDSALYLCASSPLGREGYEQFFGPGTRLTVL.

The chain uses TRBV7-8 and TRBJ1-5, with unresolved D. CDR1 is SGHVS, CDR2 FQNEAQ, per germline. The germline V and J ends were trimmed by 1 base and 7 bases, with 8 bases remaining between them. The CDR3 spans 13 residues. The CDR3 region has the DNA TGTGCCAGCAGCTTAGAGCGGTCCCAGCCCCAGCATTTT. This sequence encodes CASSLERSQPQHF.